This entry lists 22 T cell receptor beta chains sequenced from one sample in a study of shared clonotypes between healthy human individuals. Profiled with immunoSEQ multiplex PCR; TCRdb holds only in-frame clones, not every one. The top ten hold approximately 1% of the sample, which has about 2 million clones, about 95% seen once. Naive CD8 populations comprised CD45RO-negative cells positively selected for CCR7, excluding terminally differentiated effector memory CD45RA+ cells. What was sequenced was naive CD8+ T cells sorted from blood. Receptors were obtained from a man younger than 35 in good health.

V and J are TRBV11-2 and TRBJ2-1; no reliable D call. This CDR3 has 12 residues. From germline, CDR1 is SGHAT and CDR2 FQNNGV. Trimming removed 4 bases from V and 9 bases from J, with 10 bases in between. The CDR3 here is CASSSLWPEQFF. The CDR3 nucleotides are TGTGCCAGCAGCTCCCTATGGCCTGAGCAGTTCTTC.

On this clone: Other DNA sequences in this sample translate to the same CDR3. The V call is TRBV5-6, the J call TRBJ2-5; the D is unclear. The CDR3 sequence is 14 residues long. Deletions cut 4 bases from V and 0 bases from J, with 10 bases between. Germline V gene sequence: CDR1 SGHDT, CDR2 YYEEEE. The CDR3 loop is CASSLGDNQETQYF. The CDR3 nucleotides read TGTGCCAGCAGCCTTGGAGACAACCAAGAGACCCAGTACTTC.

This CDR3 reads CASSPLTKATEPAANEKLFF. The DNA of the CDR3 is TGTGCCAGCTCACCACTTACTAAAGCCACAGAACCCGCGGCTAATGAAAAACTGTTTTTT. The chain employs TRBV18 and TRBJ1-4; D not certain. Germline CDR1 and CDR2: KGHSH and LQKENI. The CDR3 runs to 20 residues. V lost 1 base and J lost 3, with 24 bases in between.

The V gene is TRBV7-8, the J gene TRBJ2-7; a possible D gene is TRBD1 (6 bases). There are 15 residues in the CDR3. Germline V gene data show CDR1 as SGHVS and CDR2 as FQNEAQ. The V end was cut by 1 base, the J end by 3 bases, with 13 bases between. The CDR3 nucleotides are TGTGCCAGCAGCTTAGGCCAGGGGATCGGCTACGAGCAGTACTTC. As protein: CASSLGQGIGYEQYF.

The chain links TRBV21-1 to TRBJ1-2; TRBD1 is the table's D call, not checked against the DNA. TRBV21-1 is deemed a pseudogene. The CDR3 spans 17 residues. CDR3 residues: CASISPEGQRTVYGYTF. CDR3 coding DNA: TGTGCCAGCATCTCTCCCGAAGGACAGAGGACAGTGTATGGCTACACCTTC.

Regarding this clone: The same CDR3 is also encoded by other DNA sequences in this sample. The CDR3 coding sequence is TGTGCCAGCAGTGAAGGACAGGGGGCGTACGAGCAGTACTTC. This sequence encodes CASSEGQGAYEQYF. V is TRBV6-1 and J is TRBJ2-7, with 10 bases matching TRBD1. V was pared by 1 base and J by 4 bases, with 1 base of the junction left unmatched. This CDR3 is 14 amino acids long. CDR1 MNHNS and CDR2 SASEGT come from the germline V gene.

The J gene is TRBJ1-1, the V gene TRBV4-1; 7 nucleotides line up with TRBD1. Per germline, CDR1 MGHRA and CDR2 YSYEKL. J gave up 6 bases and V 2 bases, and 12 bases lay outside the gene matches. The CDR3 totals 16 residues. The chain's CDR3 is CASSQSPTGSPSEAFF. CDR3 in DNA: TGCGCCAGCAGCCAATCCCCGACAGGGAGCCCCTCTGAAGCTTTCTTT.

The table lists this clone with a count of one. CDR3 sequence: CASSQPMEGGGSKNIQYF. The CDR3 DNA is TGCGCCAGCAGCCAACCTATGGAGGGGGGTGGTTCCAAAAACATTCAGTACTTC. The chain couples TRBV10-2 to TRBJ2-4; D possibly matches TRBD1 or TRBD2 (6 bases each). The CDR3 has 18 amino acids. The V end lost 6 bases, the J end lost 2 bases, and 23 bases lay between the germline ends. Per germline, CDR1 WSHSY and CDR2 SAAADI.

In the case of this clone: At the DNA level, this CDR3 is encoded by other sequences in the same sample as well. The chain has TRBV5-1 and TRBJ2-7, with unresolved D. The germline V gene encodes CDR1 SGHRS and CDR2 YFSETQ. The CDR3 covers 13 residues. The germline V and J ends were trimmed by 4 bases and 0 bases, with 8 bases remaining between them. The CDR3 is CASSVVPSYEQYF. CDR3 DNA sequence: TGCGCCAGCAGCGTGGTCCCCTCCTACGAGCAGTACTTC.

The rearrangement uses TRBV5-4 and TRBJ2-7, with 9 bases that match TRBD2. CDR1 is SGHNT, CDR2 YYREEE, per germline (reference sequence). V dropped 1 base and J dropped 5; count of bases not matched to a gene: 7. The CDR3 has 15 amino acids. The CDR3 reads CASSLNAGGPNEQYF. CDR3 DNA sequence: TGTGCCAGCAGCTTGAACGCGGGAGGGCCTAACGAGCAGTACTTC.

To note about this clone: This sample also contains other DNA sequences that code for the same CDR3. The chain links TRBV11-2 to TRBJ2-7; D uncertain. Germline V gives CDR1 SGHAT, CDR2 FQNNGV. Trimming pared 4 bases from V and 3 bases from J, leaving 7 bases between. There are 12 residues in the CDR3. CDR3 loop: CASSSLNYEQYF. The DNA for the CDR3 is TGTGCCAGCAGCTCTCTTAACTACGAGCAGTACTTC.

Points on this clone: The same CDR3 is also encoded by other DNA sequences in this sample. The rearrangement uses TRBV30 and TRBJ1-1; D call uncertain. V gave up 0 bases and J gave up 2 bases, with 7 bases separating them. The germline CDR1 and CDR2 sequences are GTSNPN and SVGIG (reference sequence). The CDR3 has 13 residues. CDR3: CAWSVDLNTEAFF. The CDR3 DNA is TGTGCCTGGAGTGTGGACCTAAACACTGAAGCTTTCTTT. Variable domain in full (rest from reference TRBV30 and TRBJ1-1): SQTIHQWPATLVQPVGSPLSLECTVEGTSNPNLYWYRQAAGRGLQLLFYSVGIGQISSEVPQNLSASRPQDRQFILSSKKLLLSDSGFYLCAWSVDLNTEAFFGQGTRLTVV.

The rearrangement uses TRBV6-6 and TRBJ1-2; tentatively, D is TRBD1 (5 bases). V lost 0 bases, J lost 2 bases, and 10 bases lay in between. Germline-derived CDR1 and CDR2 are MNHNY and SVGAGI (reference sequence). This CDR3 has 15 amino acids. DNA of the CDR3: TGTGCCAGCAGTTACTCGACAGCCACCAACTATGGCTACACCTTC. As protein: CASSYSTATNYGYTF.

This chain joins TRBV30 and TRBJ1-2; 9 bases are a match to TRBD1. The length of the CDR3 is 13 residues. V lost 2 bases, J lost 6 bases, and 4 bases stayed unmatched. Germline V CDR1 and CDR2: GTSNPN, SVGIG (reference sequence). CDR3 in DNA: TGTGCCTGGAGTCTACAGGGGGCTAATGGCTACACCTTC. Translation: CAWSLQGANGYTF. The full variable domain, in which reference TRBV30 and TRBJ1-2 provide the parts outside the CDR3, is SQTIHQWPATLVQPVGSPLSLECTVEGTSNPNLYWYRQAAGRGLQLLFYSVGIGQISSEVPQNLSASRPQDRQFILSSKKLLLSDSGFYLCAWSLQGANGYTFGSGTRLTVV.

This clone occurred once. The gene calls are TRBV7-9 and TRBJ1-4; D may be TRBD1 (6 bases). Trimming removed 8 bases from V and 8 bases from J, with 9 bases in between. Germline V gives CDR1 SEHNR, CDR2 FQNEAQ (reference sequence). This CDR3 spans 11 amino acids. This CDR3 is CASAGEEKLFF. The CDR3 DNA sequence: TGTGCCAGCGCAGGGGAGGAAAAACTGTTTTTT.

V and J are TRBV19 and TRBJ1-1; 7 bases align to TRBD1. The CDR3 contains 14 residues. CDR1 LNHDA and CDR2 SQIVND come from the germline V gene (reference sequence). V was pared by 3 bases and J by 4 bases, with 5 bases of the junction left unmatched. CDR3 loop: CASSINTGATEAFF. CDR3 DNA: TGTGCCAGTAGTATTAACACAGGGGCCACTGAAGCTTTCTTT.

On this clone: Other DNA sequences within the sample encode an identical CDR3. This CDR3 is CASSPGLADEQFF. The CDR3, as DNA: TGTGCCAGCAGCCCCGGACTAGCCGATGAGCAGTTCTTC. The chain joins TRBV7-9 to TRBJ2-1, with 8 bases matching TRBD2. Germline V lookup: CDR1 SEHNR, CDR2 FQNEAQ (reference sequence). Unmatched junction bases numbered 5, after V lost 5 bases and J lost 8 bases. This CDR3 spans 13 amino acids.

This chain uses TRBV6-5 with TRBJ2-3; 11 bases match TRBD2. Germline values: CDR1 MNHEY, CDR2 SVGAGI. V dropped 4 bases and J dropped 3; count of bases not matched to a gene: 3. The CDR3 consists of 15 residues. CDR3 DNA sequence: TGTGCCAGCAGTTTACTAGCGGGAGAAACAGATACGCAGTATTTT. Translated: CASSLLAGETDTQYF.

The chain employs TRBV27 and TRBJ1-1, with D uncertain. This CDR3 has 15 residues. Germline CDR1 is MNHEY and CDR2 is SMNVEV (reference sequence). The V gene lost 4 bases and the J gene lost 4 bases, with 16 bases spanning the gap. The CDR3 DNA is TGTGCCAGCAGTTCCCGCGCGGAGGGAGGCACTGAAGCTTTCTTT. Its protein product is CASSSRAEGGTEAFF.

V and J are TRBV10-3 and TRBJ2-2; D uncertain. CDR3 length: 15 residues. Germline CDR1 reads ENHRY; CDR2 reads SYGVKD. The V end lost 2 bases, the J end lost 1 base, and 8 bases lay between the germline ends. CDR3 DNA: TGTGCCATCAGTGAGCGGACCGAGAACACCGGGGAGCTGTTTTTT. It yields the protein CAISERTENTGELFF.

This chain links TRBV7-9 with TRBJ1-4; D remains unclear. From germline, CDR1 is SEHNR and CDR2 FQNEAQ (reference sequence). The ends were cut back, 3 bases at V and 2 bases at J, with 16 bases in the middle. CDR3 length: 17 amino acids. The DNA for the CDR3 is TGTGCCAGCAGCTTTTGGGAGGCATTGGGGACTAATGAAAAACTGTTTTTT. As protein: CASSFWEALGTNEKLFF.

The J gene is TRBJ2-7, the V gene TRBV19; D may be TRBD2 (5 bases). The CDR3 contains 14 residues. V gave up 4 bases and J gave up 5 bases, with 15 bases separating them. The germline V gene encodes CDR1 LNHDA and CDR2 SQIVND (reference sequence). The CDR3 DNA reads TGTGCCAGTAGTACGGATCCTGAGGGCGACGAGCAGTACTTC. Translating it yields CASSTDPEGDEQYF.